This TCR beta chain emerged from a study of blood T cell repertoires in COVID-19. Overall study: Whether acute or convalescent, the COVID-19 samples came from the United States, Italy and Spain. PBMCs, B-cell-depleted T cells, or T cells were the source of the cDNA or gDNA that made up the material.

Germline V gives CDR1 MDHEN, CDR2 SYDVKM. The CDR3 is 14 amino acids. Between the trimmed V and J ends, which lost 5 bases and 0 bases, there was a span of 8 bases. Per the study methods: Nucleated cell counts were estimated from reference gene primer amplification. Only in-frame clones appear in the TCRdb table, and some are missing; sequencing was by immunoSEQ multiplex PCR. The DNA was the basis for D and trimming; V, J and clone size are from that table. The repertoire holds roughly 80,000 clones, with approximately 83% as singletons. Sequences were obtained from peripheral blood. The receptor was derived from a human donor in a cohort sampled during active COVID-19. This chain joins TRBV28 and TRBJ2-1; D is perhaps TRBD1 (6 bases). DNA of the CDR3: TGTGCCAGCAGTCTCAGGGGCTCCTACAATGAGCAGTTCTTC. As protein: CASSLRGSYNEQFF.